One and the same sample provided the 22 T cell receptor beta chains below, sequenced in a study of T cells in Graves' hyperthyroidism and ophthalmopathy. The investigators amplified TCR beta CDR3 regions from RNA transcripts. The study used the HTBI primer set for a first-round RT-PCR of the TCR CDR3. TCRdb recomputed calls from the multiplex PCR reads with MiXCR, one row per CDR3 protein. The profile shows 300,000 to 500,000 distinct CDR3 sequences, around an eighth of them singletons. Sequencing input: blood. The source is a man aged 50 to 60 with Graves' ophthalmopathy.

This clonotype was detected only once. The V call is TRBV12-5, the J call TRBJ1-1, with D unclear. The V gene's germline CDR1 is LGHNT and CDR2 FRNRAP. The ends were cut back, 7 bases at V and 2 bases at J, with 11 bases in the middle. The CDR3 has 13 residues. CDR3 bases: TGTGCTAGTGTACCCTCTGGAAACACTGAAGCTTTCTTT. It encodes CASVPSGNTEAFF.

At least ten counts were recorded for this clonotype. The chain recombines TRBV2 with TRBJ2-1, with a possible D match to TRBD1 (6 bases). The CDR3 contains 13 residues. Germline V gene data show CDR1 as SNHLY and CDR2 as FYNNEI. V dropped 6 bases and J dropped 10 bases, with 16 bases sitting between them. The CDR3: CASRPTGGPEQFF. The CDR3 nucleotides are TGTGCCAGCAGACCGACAGGAGGCCCCGAGCAGTTCTTC.

The chain has TRBV3-1 and TRBJ2-7; D not certain. Germline loops: CDR1 LGHDT, CDR2 YNNKEL (reference sequence). V was cut by 6 bases and J by 4 bases, with 16 bases left in between. The CDR3 is made up of 14 amino acids. The CDR3 loop is CASRPGPDIYEQYF. The DNA for the CDR3 is TGTGCCAGCAGACCTGGACCCGATATTTACGAGCAGTACTTC.

Ten or more counts support this clonotype. This chain connects TRBV19 to TRBJ1-5; the D is unclear. Germline CDR1 is LNHDA and CDR2 is SQIVND (reference sequence). Trimming took off 5 bases at V and 8 bases at J, with 19 bases between the two ends. The CDR3 has 15 residues. This chain's CDR3 is CASSPFRGVLKPQHF. The CDR3 nucleotides read TGTGCCAGTAGTCCTTTCCGCGGGGTTTTGAAGCCCCAGCATTTT. Full variable domain (remainder filled in from reference TRBV19 and TRBJ1-5): DGGITQSPKYLFRKEGQNVTLSCEQNLNHDAMYWYRQDPGQGLRLIYYSQIVNDFQKGDIAEGYSVSREKKESFPLTVTSAQKNPTAFYLCASSPFRGVLKPQHFGDGTRLSIL.

This clonotype was recorded only once. The rearrangement links TRBV5-5 to TRBJ2-7; possible D gene TRBD2, 6 bases. The germline V gene encodes CDR1 SGHKS and CDR2 YYEKEE (reference sequence). This CDR3 is built from 14 residues. The ends were cut back, 4 bases at V and 6 bases at J, with 17 bases in the middle. CDR3 region: CASSPNSGLGEQYF. In DNA, the CDR3 is TGTGCCAGCAGCCCAAATAGCGGTTTGGGCGAGCAGTACTTC.

In this sample, this clonotype turned up many times. The genes are TRBV2 and TRBJ2-2, with D perhaps matching TRBD2 (6 bases). The CDR3 sequence is 15 residues long. Trimming took off 10 bases at V and 1 base at J, with 16 bases between the two ends. The germline gives CDR1 SNHLY, CDR2 FYNNEI. CDR3 in DNA: TGTGCCATCCCTAAACCGGGACTGAACACCGGGGAGCTGTTTTTT. It specifies CAIPKPGLNTGELFF.

This clonotype was counted at least ten times. The chain couples TRBV30 to TRBJ1-4, with 8 bases lining up with TRBD1. The CDR3 spans 13 residues. J was trimmed by 3 bases and V by 8 bases; bases with no gene match: 5. From germline, CDR1 is GTSNPN and CDR2 SVGIG (reference sequence). CDR3 DNA: TGTGCCGGACAGGGCCTGGCTAATGAAAAACTGTTTTTT. Translating gives CAGQGLANEKLFF.

In its sample, this clonotype was seen many times. The rearrangement joins TRBV20-1 to TRBJ2-1; possibly TRBD1 or TRBD2 for D (5 bases each). Germline assignment: CDR1 DFQATT and CDR2 SNEGSKA (reference sequence). The CDR3 is made up of 13 amino acids. Trimming left V 1 base short and J 12 bases short, with 16 bases between. The CDR3 loop reads CSARGDGHIGQFF. In DNA form, the CDR3 reads TGCAGTGCTAGAGGGGACGGTCACATAGGGCAGTTCTTC.

Many counts were recorded for this clonotype. The chain recombines TRBV28 with TRBJ2-3; perhaps TRBD2 as D (5 bases). Trimming took 8 bases from V and 3 from J, leaving 21 bases between them. CDR1 is MDHEN, CDR2 SYDVKM, per germline. CDR3 size: 16 residues. The CDR3: CASYHQGTRRTDTQYF. In DNA form, the CDR3 reads TGTGCCAGCTACCACCAAGGCACTAGGCGGACAGATACGCAGTATTTT. The full variable domain, completed using reference TRBV28 and TRBJ2-3, is DVKVTQSSRYLVKRTGEKVFLECVQDMDHENMFWYRQDPGLGLRLIYFSYDVKMKEKGDIPEGYSVSREKKERFSLILESASTNQTSMYLCASYHQGTRRTDTQYFGPGTRLTVL.

This rearrangement joins TRBV28 to TRBJ2-3; D is possibly TRBD2 (5 bases). This CDR3 region has 11 residues. Per the germline V gene, CDR1 is MDHEN and CDR2 is SYDVKM. The V end lost 6 bases, the J end lost 9 bases, and 10 bases lay between the germline ends. The CDR3 loop is CASSSERTQYF. The CDR3 DNA reads TGTGCCAGCAGCTCCGAGCGGACGCAGTATTTT.

Notes on this clonotype: A much larger clone lies a single base off, so this may be a read error. DNA for the CDR3: TGTGCCAGCAGTTCGGCAGGGGGCCACGAGCAGTACTTC. Translated: CASSSAGGHEQYF. The gene calls are TRBV27 and TRBJ2-7; 8 bases agree with TRBD1. Germline values: CDR1 MNHEY, CDR2 SMNVEV (reference sequence). The length of the CDR3 is 13 residues. With 4 bases clipped from V and 5 bases from J, the junction kept 4 bases outside the gene matches.

This clonotype was detected ten times or more. This chain joins TRBV2 and TRBJ2-1, with 11 bases fitting TRBD2. Unmatched junction bases numbered 8, after V lost 6 bases and J lost 7 bases. The CDR3 runs 15 residues. From germline, CDR1 is SNHLY and CDR2 FYNNEI. CDR3 protein: CASRETSGAINEQFF. In DNA, the CDR3 is TGTGCCAGCAGAGAGACTAGCGGGGCCATTAATGAGCAGTTCTTC.

At least ten counts were recorded for this clonotype. CDR3 loop: CSVDGSTSGTDTQYF. The CDR3 region has the DNA TGCAGCGTTGACGGATCGACTAGCGGAACAGATACGCAGTATTTT. The V call is TRBV29-1, the J call TRBJ2-3; 9 bases match TRBD2. From germline, CDR1 is SQVTM and CDR2 ANQGSEA. V gave up 3 bases and J gave up 3 bases; unmatched junction bases: 7. This CDR3 is 15 amino acids long.

This clonotype came up many times. The chain uses TRBV11-2 and TRBJ2-7; 7 nucleotides match TRBD1. The CDR3 has 16 amino acids. In germline, CDR1 is SGHAT, CDR2 FQNNGV. The trim removed 2 bases at V and 1 base at J, leaving 8 bases unmatched. The CDR3 reads CASSLNRGSGSYEQYF. Written as DNA, the CDR3 is TGTGCCAGCAGCTTAAACAGGGGTTCCGGGTCCTACGAGCAGTACTTC.

This clonotype occurred many times. This chain connects TRBV3-1 to TRBJ2-7; a possible D gene is TRBD2 (6 bases). V lost 3 bases and J 4 bases, leaving 10 bases between the germline ends. Germline V gives CDR1 LGHDT, CDR2 YNNKEL (reference sequence). There are 13 residues in the CDR3. CDR3 protein: CASSQAGYYEQYF. The CDR3 nucleotides are TGTGCCAGCAGCCAGGCGGGATATTACGAGCAGTACTTC.

This clonotype has a single count. The V call is TRBV7-9, the J call TRBJ1-2; D gene ambiguous. The V gene's germline CDR1 is SEHNR and CDR2 FQNEAQ (reference sequence). The length of the CDR3 is 14 residues. V lost 1 base to trimming and J lost 7 bases, with 13 bases between them. The CDR3 here is CASSLGPESRGYTF. CDR3 DNA: TGTGCCAGCAGCTTAGGTCCCGAATCCCGTGGCTACACCTTC.

This clonotype has at least ten counts. V usage is TRBV20-1 and J usage is TRBJ1-2; perhaps TRBD1 as D (5 bases). Germline CDR1 is DFQATT and CDR2 is SNEGSKA (reference sequence). V was cut by 6 bases and J by 1 base, with 12 bases left in between. This CDR3 region has 13 residues. CDR3: CSATGTDNYGYTF. CDR3 nucleotide sequence: TGCAGTGCAACCGGGACGGATAACTATGGCTACACCTTC.

This clonotype was counted ten times or more. V and J are TRBV6-2 or TRBV6-3 and TRBJ2-2; D is perhaps TRBD1 (5 bases). Between the trimmed V and J ends, which lost 5 bases and 15 bases, there was a span of 22 bases. Germline V gives CDR1 MNHEY, CDR2 SVGEGT. The CDR3 totals 14 residues. The chain's CDR3 is CASSGAPTVGRMFF. CDR3 nucleotides: TGTGCCAGCAGTGGGGCACCCACGGTGGGAAGGATGTTTTTT.

This clonotype was observed a few times. V and J are TRBV4-1 and TRBJ2-5, with TRBD1 as a possible D gene (5 bases). Trimming cost V 1 base and J 5 bases, with 11 bases left between them. There are 14 residues in the CDR3. In germline, CDR1 is MGHRA, CDR2 YSYEKL. The CDR3 region has the DNA TGCGCCAGCAGCCAAGCAGGGTCCCGTGAGACCCAGTACTTC. Its translation is CASSQAGSRETQYF.

The chain is built from TRBV19 and TRBJ1-2, with D possibly TRBD1 on 5 matching bases. Per germline, CDR1 LNHDA and CDR2 SQIVND (reference sequence). V shed 0 bases and J shed 6 bases, with 5 bases lying between them. The CDR3 totals 12 residues. The CDR3 spells CASSIDRDGYTF. The CDR3 DNA sequence: TGTGCCAGTAGTATAGACAGGGATGGCTACACCTTC.

This clonotype was recorded many times. V is TRBV3-1 and J is TRBJ2-4; D not resolved. From germline, CDR1 is LGHDT and CDR2 YNNKEL (reference sequence). This CDR3 region has 15 residues. V was clipped by 0 bases and J by 0 bases, with 6 bases between them. CDR3 loop: CASSQERLAKNIQYF. The CDR3 DNA follows: TGTGCCAGCAGCCAAGAGCGTCTAGCCAAAAACATTCAGTACTTC.

The chain recombines TRBV15 with TRBJ2-7; TRBD1 might be the D (6 bases). The CDR3 has 14 residues. Germline V CDR1 and CDR2: LNHNV, YYDKDF (reference sequence). V shed 3 bases and J shed 2 bases, with 11 bases lying between them. The CDR3 DNA reads TGTGCCACCAGCAGGTCCCGGGACACCTACGAGCAGTACTTC. Residues: CATSRSRDTYEQYF. Looking up the rest from reference TRBV15 and TRBJ2-7 gives the full variable domain: DAMVIQNPRYQVTQFGKPVTLSCSQTLNHNVMYWYQQKSSQAPKLLFHYYDKDFNNEADTPDNFQSRRPNTSFCFLDIRSPGLGDTAMYLCATSRSRDTYEQYFGPGTRLTVT.